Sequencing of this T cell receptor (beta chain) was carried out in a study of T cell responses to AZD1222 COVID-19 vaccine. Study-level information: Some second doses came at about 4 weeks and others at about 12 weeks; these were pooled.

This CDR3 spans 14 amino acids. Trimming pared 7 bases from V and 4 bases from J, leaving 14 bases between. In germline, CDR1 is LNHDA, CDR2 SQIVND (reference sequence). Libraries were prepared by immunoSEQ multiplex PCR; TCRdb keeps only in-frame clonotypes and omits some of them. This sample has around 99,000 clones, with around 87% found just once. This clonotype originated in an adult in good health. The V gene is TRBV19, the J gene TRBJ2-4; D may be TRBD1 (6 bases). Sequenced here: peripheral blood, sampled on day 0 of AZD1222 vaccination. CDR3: CASTNPGQKNIQYF. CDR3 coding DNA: TGTGCCAGTACCAACCCTGGACAGAAAAACATTCAGTACTTC.